Listed below are T cell receptor beta chains from one sample, sequenced in a study of PD-L1 blockade in urothelial cancer. The table came from immunoSEQ multiplex PCR; TCRdb's copy has only in-frame clones and leaves some out. The table records 130,000 or so clones, 84% of them present only once. The specimen comprised PBMCs, sampled around atezolizumab (anti-PD-L1) treatment. Receptors were obtained from a man aged 45-65 years with urothelial cancer. Both conserved end residues are part of each CDR3. Each record gives: D gene, V gene, J gene, clone size, CDR3 DNA, CDR3 protein. A D gene is named only where the DNA matches it firmly. Rows give clone size only sometimes, using once, few, many, or a class for an expanded clone.

.	TRBV19	TRBJ2-1	few	TGTGCCAGTAGCGCTCGTAGAGATGAGCAGTTCTTC	CASSARRDEQFF
.	TRBV4-2	TRBJ2-7	.	TGTGCCAGCAGCCAAAAATCGCAGGGGCTTGCCTACGAGCAGTACTTC	CASSQKSQGLAYEQYF
.	TRBV5-8	TRBJ2-6	.	TGTGCCAGCAGCTTATCGTCTTTCTCTGGGGCCAACGTCCTGACTTTC	CASSLSSFSGANVLTF
TRBD2	TRBV2	TRBJ2-3	.	TGTGCCAGCAGTGAAGCGCTAGCGGGGGCTAGCACAGATACGCAGTATTTT	CASSEALAGASTDTQYF
.	TRBV11-3	TRBJ2-3	.	TGTGCCAGCAGCTTAGATGTCAACACAGATACGCAGTATTTT	CASSLDVNTDTQYF
.	TRBV7-2	TRBJ1-4	.	TGTGCCAGCAGCTTACGTGGGGGGGGCCCTAATGAAAAACTGTTTTTT	CASSLRGGGPNEKLFF
.	TRBV5-1	TRBJ2-7	.	TGCGCCAGCAGCTTGGTTAGGGGTGACGAGCAGTACTTC	CASSLVRGDEQYF
TRBD2	TRBV7-9	TRBJ2-3	.	TGTGCCAGCAGCTTCGGGACTAGATCAGATACGCAGTATTTT	CASSFGTRSDTQYF
TRBD2	TRBV7-3	TRBJ2-7	.	TGTGCCAGCGGGAGCGGGAGTACCCACGAGCAGTACTTC	CASGSGSTHEQYF
.	TRBV18	TRBJ2-3	.	TGTGCCAGCTCACCATACTTGGCAGATACGCAGTATTTT	CASSPYLADTQYF
.	TRBV28	TRBJ2-7	.	TGTGCCAGCAGGCTTCAGGGGGGCTCCTACGAGCAGTACTTC	CASRLQGGSYEQYF
TRBD2	TRBV7-9	TRBJ2-2	.	TGTGCCAGCAGCACGATCGGAATAGCGGGCGACACCGGGGAGCTGTTTTTT	CASSTIGIAGDTGELFF
TRBD1	TRBV27	TRBJ1-5	once	TGTGCCAGCAGTTTATGGTCAGGGGGACAGCCCCAGCATTTT	CASSLWSGGQPQHF
.	TRBV14	TRBJ2-1	.	TGTGCCAGCAAGGAAGGGACTTACAATGAGCAGTTCTTC	CASKEGTYNEQFF
.	TRBV5-1	TRBJ2-3	.	TGCGCCAGCAGCTTTGCCTCCGGGAGAGGCACAGATACGCAGTATTTT	CASSFASGRGTDTQYF
TRBD1	TRBV5-4	TRBJ1-2	.	TGTGCCAGCAGCTACCCAAACAGGGGTGGCTACACCTTC	CASSYPNRGGYTF
TRBD1	TRBV30	TRBJ2-7	.	TGTGCCTGGAGTGTAAGGGGACAGGGGTTTTACGAGCAGTACTTC	CAWSVRGQGFYEQYF
TRBD1	TRBV19	TRBJ2-7	.	TGTGCCAGTAGAGACCTTGGACAGGGTGACGAGCAGTACTTC	CASRDLGQGDEQYF
.	TRBV30	TRBJ1-1	.	TGTGCCTGGAGTGCGGACATGGTACACGAAGCTTTCTTT	CAWSADMVHEAFF
.	TRBV7-9	TRBJ1-2	.	TGTGCCAGCAGCTTAGACCAGAATGGCTACACCTTC	CASSLDQNGYTF
.	TRBV19	TRBJ2-7	.	TGTGCCAGTAAGGGCGGGGCCAGCTCCTACGAGCAGTACTTC	CASKGGASSYEQYF
.	TRBV20-1	TRBJ1-6	once	TGCAGTGCTAGGGGGGGTTCACCCCTCCACTTT	CSARGGSPLHF
TRBD2	TRBV19	TRBJ2-3	.	TGTGCCAGTAGTCCGGGAGGATACTTCACAGATACGCAGTATTTT	CASSPGGYFTDTQYF
TRBD1	TRBV27	TRBJ1-1	.	TGTGCCAGCAGTCGCAGACAGGGCGAAGCTTTCTTT	CASSRRQGEAFF
.	TRBV19	TRBJ2-1	.	TGTGCCAGTAGCCCCTGGCTTGGAGACGATGAGCAGTTCTTC	CASSPWLGDDEQFF
.	TRBV15	TRBJ2-7	.	TGTGCCACCAGCAGGCCCTCACTAGGAATGGGGAAAGTCGAGCAGTACTTC	CATSRPSLGMGKVEQYF